One T cell receptor (beta chain) is described in this entry. The data belong to a study of blood T cell repertoires in COVID-19. Background on the study: Samples came from the United States, Italy and Spain, spanning acute and convalescent COVID-19. The cDNA or gDNA used as material had been derived from T cells, B-cell-depleted T cells, or PBMCs.

Seattle researchers signed up patients amid active infection and tracked them longitudinally. In the original workflow: Scientists estimated how many nucleated cells there were by amplifying reference gene primers. Sequencing used immunoSEQ multiplex PCR; TCRdb keeps in-frame clones, though not all of them. D and trimming were read from the DNA, whereas the V and J calls and clone size are those reported in that table. This sample has about 360,000 clones, with approximately 86% found just once. CDR1 and CDR2 from the germline V gene are LGHNA and YSLEER. The CDR3 length is 15 residues. Deletions cut 1 base from V and 0 bases from J, with 6 bases between.

The J gene is TRBJ1-4, the V gene TRBV4-3; D remains unclear. The receptor comes from a woman aged 60-75 years with COVID-19, enrolled during active disease. Sequenced input: peripheral blood. CDR3: CASSQVSATNEKLFF. Written as DNA, the CDR3 is TGCGCCAGCAGCCAAGTGTCGGCAACTAATGAAAAACTGTTTTTT.